A selection of T cell receptor beta chains follows, all from one sample in a study of CD8+CD57+ T cells in acquired aplastic anemia. TCRdb independently ran MiXCR on the reads; one entry per CDR3 protein. The sample holds 160,000 or so distinct CDR3 sequences; roughly 48% are singletons and the top ten take 0.85% to 1.3%. The sequenced material came from sorted CD4+, CD8+, or CD8+CD57+ T cells (not recorded which) from PBMCs. The receptors come from a human donor with aplastic anemia. CDR3s include the opening cysteine and the closing phenylalanine or tryptophan. A D gene is named only where the DNA matches it firmly. Not all rows give a size; the values are once, few, many and, for expanded clones, a class.

d_call: .; j_call: TRBJ2-3; clone_size: few; v_call: TRBV5-1; cdr3_nt: TGCGCCAGCAGCCATAGCGAGGGGGGCACAGATACGCAGTATTTT; cdr3_aa: CASSHSEGGTDTQYF
d_call: .; j_call: TRBJ1-1; clone_size: few; v_call: TRBV2; cdr3_nt: TGTGCCAGCAGTACTATCGGGGGGGGCAGTGAAGCTTTCTTT; cdr3_aa: CASSTIGGGSEAFF
d_call: TRBD1; j_call: TRBJ2-7; clone_size: many; v_call: TRBV20-1; cdr3_nt: TGCAGTGCGGATAGACAGGGGTTCAACGAGCAGTACTTC; cdr3_aa: CSADRQGFNEQYF
d_call: TRBD1; j_call: TRBJ2-7; clone_size: .; v_call: TRBV5-1; cdr3_nt: TGCGCCAGCAGCTTGGGACAGGGGGCGTCCGAGCAGTACTTC; cdr3_aa: CASSLGQGASEQYF
d_call: .; j_call: TRBJ1-2; clone_size: many; v_call: TRBV7-8; cdr3_nt: TGTGCCAGCAGCCGGGGTGTGGGCTATGGCTACACCTTC; cdr3_aa: CASSRGVGYGYTF
d_call: TRBD1; j_call: TRBJ2-1; clone_size: once; v_call: TRBV2; cdr3_nt: TGTGCCAGCAGCGGTGCAGGGGGCAATGAGCAGTTCTTC; cdr3_aa: CASSGAGGNEQFF
d_call: .; j_call: TRBJ1-2; clone_size: many; v_call: TRBV19; cdr3_nt: TGTGCCAGTCAGGTCAGCACCTATGGCTACACCTTC; cdr3_aa: CASQVSTYGYTF
d_call: .; j_call: TRBJ1-4; clone_size: .; v_call: TRBV10-3; cdr3_nt: TGTGCCATCAAGAGGGACGAAGAGGAAAAACTGGTTTTT; cdr3_aa: CAIKRDEEEKLVF
d_call: .; j_call: TRBJ2-1; clone_size: once; v_call: TRBV25-1; cdr3_nt: TGTGCCAGCAGTGGTTCTAAGTTGTACAATGAGCAGTTCTTC; cdr3_aa: CASSGSKLYNEQFF
d_call: .; j_call: TRBJ1-2; clone_size: .; v_call: TRBV6-2/TRBV6-3; cdr3_nt: TGTGCCAGCAGTTACGGGTCCACCGAATATGGCTACACCTTC; cdr3_aa: CASSYGSTEYGYTF
d_call: .; j_call: TRBJ1-4; clone_size: .; v_call: TRBV11-1; cdr3_nt: TGTGCCAGCAGCTTAGTAGGACAACCAACTAATGAAAAACTGTTTTTT; cdr3_aa: CASSLVGQPTNEKLFF
d_call: TRBD2; j_call: TRBJ2-1; clone_size: many; v_call: TRBV2; cdr3_nt: TGTGCCAGCAGGGAACTAGCGGGGGGATTCAATGAGCAGTTCTTC; cdr3_aa: CASRELAGGFNEQFF
d_call: .; j_call: TRBJ2-3; clone_size: many; v_call: TRBV7-9; cdr3_nt: TGTGCCAGCCCCAGAGCAGGGAGCACAGATACGCAGTATTTT; cdr3_aa: CASPRAGSTDTQYF
d_call: .; j_call: TRBJ1-4; clone_size: few; v_call: TRBV28; cdr3_nt: TGTGCCAGCAGCCCTCTTTGGGTGGAAAAACTGTTTTTT; cdr3_aa: CASSPLWVEKLFF
d_call: TRBD1; j_call: TRBJ2-1; clone_size: .; v_call: TRBV20-1; cdr3_nt: TGCAGTGCTAGTGGACAGGGGGCGGTCGAGCAGTTCTTC; cdr3_aa: CSASGQGAVEQFF
d_call: .; j_call: TRBJ1-5; clone_size: .; v_call: TRBV10-3; cdr3_nt: TGTGCCATCAGTGAGGATAGGATTCAGCCCCAGCATTTT; cdr3_aa: CAISEDRIQPQHF
d_call: .; j_call: TRBJ1-5; clone_size: many; v_call: TRBV4-3; cdr3_nt: TGCGCCAGCAGCCAAGGACGTCGATATGGCAATCAGCCCCAGCATTTT; cdr3_aa: CASSQGRRYGNQPQHF
d_call: TRBD1; j_call: TRBJ2-7; clone_size: few; v_call: TRBV7-6; cdr3_nt: TGTGCCAGCAGCTTACCGGGACAGGGATTATACGAGCAGTACTTC; cdr3_aa: CASSLPGQGLYEQYF
d_call: TRBD1; j_call: TRBJ1-1; clone_size: .; v_call: TRBV19; cdr3_nt: TGTGCCAGTAGTAGGGCGACAGGGCCTTTGAACACTGAAGCTTTCTTT; cdr3_aa: CASSRATGPLNTEAFF
d_call: TRBD1; j_call: TRBJ2-3; clone_size: once; v_call: TRBV2; cdr3_nt: TGTGCCAGCAGTTATGACAGGGCCCCCGATACGCAGTATTTT; cdr3_aa: CASSYDRAPDTQYF
d_call: .; j_call: TRBJ1-3; clone_size: .; v_call: TRBV12-3/TRBV12-4; cdr3_nt: TGTGCCAGCAGAAAACGGAGACAAGGCCTTCTTATCGGAAACACCATATATTTT; cdr3_aa: CASRKRRQGLLIGNTIYF
d_call: .; j_call: TRBJ2-1; clone_size: .; v_call: TRBV19; cdr3_nt: TGTGCCAGCAGCCGCCCAACCTACAATGAGCAGTTCTTC; cdr3_aa: CASSRPTYNEQFF
d_call: TRBD1; j_call: TRBJ2-7; clone_size: .; v_call: TRBV12-3/TRBV12-4; cdr3_nt: TGTGCCAGCAGTGCCGGGACAGGGGAACAGTACTTC; cdr3_aa: CASSAGTGEQYF
d_call: .; j_call: TRBJ1-1; clone_size: few; v_call: TRBV2; cdr3_nt: TGTGCCAGCAAGTTGAACACTGAAGCTTTCTTT; cdr3_aa: CASKLNTEAFF
d_call: .; j_call: TRBJ2-7; clone_size: .; v_call: TRBV10-3; cdr3_nt: TGTGCCATCAGTGAGTCTAACAGTCTGGGGCAGTACTTC; cdr3_aa: CAISESNSLGQYF
d_call: TRBD1; j_call: TRBJ2-6; clone_size: .; v_call: TRBV28; cdr3_nt: TGTGCCAGCAGCCTAGGGGGCAGTCCCTCTGGGGCCAACGTCCTGACTTTC; cdr3_aa: CASSLGGSPSGANVLTF
d_call: TRBD2; j_call: TRBJ2-7; clone_size: .; v_call: TRBV2; cdr3_nt: TGTGCCAGCATAGCGGGGGGATCCTACGAGCAGTACTTC; cdr3_aa: CASIAGGSYEQYF
d_call: TRBD1; j_call: TRBJ2-1; clone_size: once; v_call: TRBV10-3; cdr3_nt: TGTGCCATCAGTGACCGGGACAGGGAGTACAATGAGCAGTTCTTC; cdr3_aa: CAISDRDREYNEQFF
d_call: .; j_call: TRBJ1-6; clone_size: many; v_call: TRBV20-1; cdr3_nt: TGCAGTGCTACCTACGGGGTTCCTAATTCACCCCTCCACTTT; cdr3_aa: CSATYGVPNSPLHF
d_call: .; j_call: TRBJ2-5; clone_size: .; v_call: TRBV19; cdr3_nt: TGTGCCAGTAGTATAGTTTTGGCTGCTCAAGAGACCCAGTACTTC; cdr3_aa: CASSIVLAAQETQYF
d_call: .; j_call: TRBJ2-5; clone_size: once; v_call: TRBV7-9; cdr3_nt: TGTGCCAGCAGCTTGGTGGTTAGCCATGAGACCCAGTACTTC; cdr3_aa: CASSLVVSHETQYF
d_call: TRBD1; j_call: TRBJ1-1; clone_size: many; v_call: TRBV5-1; cdr3_nt: TGCGCCAGCAGCCGGGACAGGGGCGTAGCTGAAGCTTTCTTT; cdr3_aa: CASSRDRGVAEAFF
d_call: .; j_call: TRBJ1-1; clone_size: .; v_call: TRBV5-8; cdr3_nt: TGTGCCAGCAGCTTTATGACGGGTGAAGCTTTCTTT; cdr3_aa: CASSFMTGEAFF
d_call: .; j_call: TRBJ1-5; clone_size: many; v_call: TRBV2; cdr3_nt: TGTGCCAGCAGTGAACAGGAACTCGGCAATCAGCCCCAGCATTTT; cdr3_aa: CASSEQELGNQPQHF
d_call: TRBD1; j_call: TRBJ2-5; clone_size: few; v_call: TRBV10-3; cdr3_nt: TGTGCCAGCAGTGTTCCCGGGACAGGGCGGCGTGAGACCCAGTACTTC; cdr3_aa: CASSVPGTGRRETQYF
d_call: TRBD1; j_call: TRBJ1-6; clone_size: .; v_call: TRBV2; cdr3_nt: TGTGCCAGCAGCTCCCAGGGGGTCTATAATTCACCCCTCCACTTT; cdr3_aa: CASSSQGVYNSPLHF
d_call: .; j_call: TRBJ1-2; clone_size: .; v_call: TRBV10-3; cdr3_nt: TGTGCCATCAGTGAGTCGACCGGGGCACATCGATATGGCTACACCTTC; cdr3_aa: CAISESTGAHRYGYTF
d_call: TRBD2; j_call: TRBJ2-7; clone_size: few; v_call: TRBV11-3; cdr3_nt: TGTGCCAGCAGCTTAGAGCCGACGGGGGGGCGCGAGCAGTACTTC; cdr3_aa: CASSLEPTGGREQYF
d_call: TRBD2; j_call: TRBJ2-7; clone_size: .; v_call: TRBV29-1; cdr3_nt: TGCAGCGTTGAGTTCGCTAGCGGGAGGGATCACGAGCAGTACTTC; cdr3_aa: CSVEFASGRDHEQYF
d_call: TRBD1; j_call: TRBJ1-6; clone_size: .; v_call: TRBV10-3; cdr3_nt: TGTGCCATCAGCCGGGACAGTCATTCACCCCTCCACTTT; cdr3_aa: CAISRDSHSPLHF
d_call: TRBD1; j_call: TRBJ2-1; clone_size: many; v_call: TRBV10-2; cdr3_nt: TGCGCCATCAACCCCGACAGGGGAATAGCAGGCTCCTACAATGAGCAGTTCTTC; cdr3_aa: CAINPDRGIAGSYNEQFF
d_call: TRBD1; j_call: TRBJ1-5; clone_size: .; v_call: TRBV20-1; cdr3_nt: TGCAGTGCTCGAACAGGGACAGTAGCCAATCAGCCCCAGCATTTT; cdr3_aa: CSARTGTVANQPQHF
d_call: TRBD1; j_call: TRBJ2-2; clone_size: .; v_call: TRBV29-1; cdr3_nt: TGCACGGCGAAGGGGGCGAGTACCGGGGAGCTGTTTTTT; cdr3_aa: CTAKGASTGELFF
d_call: TRBD1; j_call: TRBJ1-2; clone_size: many; v_call: TRBV7-8; cdr3_nt: TGTGCCAGCAGCCGATACGGGACAGGGGGCGCGGACTATGGCTACACCTTC; cdr3_aa: CASSRYGTGGADYGYTF
d_call: .; j_call: TRBJ1-5; clone_size: few; v_call: TRBV10-3; cdr3_nt: TGTGCCATCAGTGTTTCAGGGAATAGCAATCAGCCCCAGCATTTT; cdr3_aa: CAISVSGNSNQPQHF
d_call: TRBD1; j_call: TRBJ2-2; clone_size: many; v_call: TRBV5-1; cdr3_nt: TGCGCCAGCAGCAGAGGCAGGGGGCTCACCGGGGAGCTGTTTTTT; cdr3_aa: CASSRGRGLTGELFF
d_call: .; j_call: TRBJ1-1; clone_size: many; v_call: TRBV19; cdr3_nt: TGTGCCAGTAGTATAGGACAGGATCCGGCGGCTTTCTTT; cdr3_aa: CASSIGQDPAAFF
d_call: .; j_call: TRBJ1-1; clone_size: .; v_call: TRBV4-3; cdr3_nt: TGCGCCAGCAGCCAAGATGCGACATTCCTGGACGTAAACACTGAAGCTTTCTTT; cdr3_aa: CASSQDATFLDVNTEAFF
d_call: .; j_call: TRBJ2-5; clone_size: .; v_call: TRBV5-4; cdr3_nt: TGTGCCAGCAGCTTGGCGGGGTCGTGGGAGACCCAGTACTTC; cdr3_aa: CASSLAGSWETQYF
d_call: .; j_call: TRBJ2-7; clone_size: many; v_call: TRBV5-1; cdr3_nt: TGCGCCAGCAGCTTGGATCTGACACCCATGAACGAGCAGTACTTC; cdr3_aa: CASSLDLTPMNEQYF
d_call: .; j_call: TRBJ1-1; clone_size: .; v_call: TRBV6-1; cdr3_nt: TGTGCCGGCAGTGAAGCACCTATCTGGGAGGTAAGCACTGAAGCTTTCTTT; cdr3_aa: CAGSEAPIWEVSTEAFF
d_call: .; j_call: TRBJ1-2; clone_size: many; v_call: TRBV29-1; cdr3_nt: TGCAGCGTTGAAATGAGGAAAAAAGTAAGCTACACCTTC; cdr3_aa: CSVEMRKKVSYTF
d_call: TRBD1; j_call: TRBJ1-2; clone_size: .; v_call: TRBV6-4; cdr3_nt: TGTGCCAGCAGCGCCGGGACAGGAGCTAACTATGGCTACACCTTC; cdr3_aa: CASSAGTGANYGYTF
d_call: .; j_call: TRBJ2-5; clone_size: .; v_call: TRBV29-1; cdr3_nt: TGCAGCGGCAGGGAAGAGACCCAGTACTTC; cdr3_aa: CSGREETQYF
d_call: TRBD2; j_call: TRBJ2-1; clone_size: once; v_call: TRBV7-9; cdr3_nt: TGTGCCAGCAGCTTAGGCGGGGGGCAGTTCTTC; cdr3_aa: CASSLGGGQFF
d_call: TRBD1; j_call: TRBJ1-6; clone_size: .; v_call: TRBV20-1; cdr3_nt: TGCAGTGCTAGACCAAGACAGGGTTACTCACCCCTCCACTTT; cdr3_aa: CSARPRQGYSPLHF
d_call: .; j_call: TRBJ1-4; clone_size: many; v_call: TRBV24-1; cdr3_nt: TGTGCCACCAGTGACGGTTGGGGGCGCGGTGAAAAACTGTTTTTT; cdr3_aa: CATSDGWGRGEKLFF
d_call: .; j_call: TRBJ1-3; clone_size: many; v_call: TRBV5-4; cdr3_nt: TGCGCCAGCAGCTTGGACAGCTCTGGAAACACCATATATTTT; cdr3_aa: CASSLDSSGNTIYF